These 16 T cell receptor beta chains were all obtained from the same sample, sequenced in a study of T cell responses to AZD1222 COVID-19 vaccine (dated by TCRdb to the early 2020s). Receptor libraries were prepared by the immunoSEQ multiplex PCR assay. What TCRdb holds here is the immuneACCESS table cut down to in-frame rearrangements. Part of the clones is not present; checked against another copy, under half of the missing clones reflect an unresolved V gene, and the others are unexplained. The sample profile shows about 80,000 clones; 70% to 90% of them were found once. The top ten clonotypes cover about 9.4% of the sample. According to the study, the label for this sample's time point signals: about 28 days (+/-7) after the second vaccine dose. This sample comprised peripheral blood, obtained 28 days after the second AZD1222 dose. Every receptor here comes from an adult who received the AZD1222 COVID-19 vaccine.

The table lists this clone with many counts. DNA of the CDR3: TGTGCCAGCAGCCAAGATAGTGTGGAATCCTATAATTCACCCCTCCACTTT. It codes for CASSQDSVESYNSPLHF. The V gene is TRBV4-2, the J gene TRBJ1-6; D is ambiguous. With 0 bases removed from V and 1 base from J, the gap between germline ends came to 10 bases. Per germline, CDR1 LGHNA and CDR2 YNFKEQ. This CDR3 is built from 17 residues.

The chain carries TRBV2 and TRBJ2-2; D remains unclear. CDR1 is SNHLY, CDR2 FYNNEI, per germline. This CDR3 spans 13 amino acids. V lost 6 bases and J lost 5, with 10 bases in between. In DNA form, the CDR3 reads TGTGCCAGCAGCGAAAGAAGGACCGGGGAGCTGTTTTTT. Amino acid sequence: CASSERRTGELFF.

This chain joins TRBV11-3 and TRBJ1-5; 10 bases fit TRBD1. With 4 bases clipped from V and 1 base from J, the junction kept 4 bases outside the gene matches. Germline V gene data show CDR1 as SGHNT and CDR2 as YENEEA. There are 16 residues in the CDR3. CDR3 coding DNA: TGTGCCAGCAGCTGCACGGGACAGGGGAGCAATCAGCCCCAGCATTTT. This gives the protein CASSCTGQGSNQPQHF.

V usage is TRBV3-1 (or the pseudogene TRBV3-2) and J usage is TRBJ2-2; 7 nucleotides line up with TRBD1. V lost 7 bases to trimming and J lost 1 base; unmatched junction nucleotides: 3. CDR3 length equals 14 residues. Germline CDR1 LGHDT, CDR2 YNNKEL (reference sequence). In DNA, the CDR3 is TGTGCCAGCAACCACAGGGGGAACACCGGGGAGCTGTTTTTT. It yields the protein CASNHRGNTGELFF.

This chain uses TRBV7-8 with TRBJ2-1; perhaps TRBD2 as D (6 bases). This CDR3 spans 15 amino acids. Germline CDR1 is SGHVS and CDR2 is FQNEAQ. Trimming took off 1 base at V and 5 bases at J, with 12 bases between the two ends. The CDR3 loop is CASSLGRGKDNEQFF. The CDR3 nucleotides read TGTGCCAGCAGCTTAGGGCGGGGTAAAGACAATGAGCAGTTCTTC.

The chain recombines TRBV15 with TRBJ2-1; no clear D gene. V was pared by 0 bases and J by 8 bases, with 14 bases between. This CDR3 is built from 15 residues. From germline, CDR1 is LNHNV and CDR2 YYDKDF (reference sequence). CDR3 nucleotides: TGTGCCACCAGCAGAGAGCGGACCCGGCAGGATGAGCAGTTCTTC. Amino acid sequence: CATSRERTRQDEQFF.

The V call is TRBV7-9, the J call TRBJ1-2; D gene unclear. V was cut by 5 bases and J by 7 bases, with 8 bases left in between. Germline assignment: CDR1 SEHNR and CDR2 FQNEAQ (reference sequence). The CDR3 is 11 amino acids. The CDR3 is CASSHSFGYTF. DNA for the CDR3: TGTGCCAGCAGCCACAGTTTTGGCTACACCTTC.

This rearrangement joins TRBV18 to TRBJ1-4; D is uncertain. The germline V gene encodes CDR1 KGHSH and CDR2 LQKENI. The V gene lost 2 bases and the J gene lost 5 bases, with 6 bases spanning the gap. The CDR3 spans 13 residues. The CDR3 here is CASSPGVNEKLFF. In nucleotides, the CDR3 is TGTGCCAGCTCACCAGGGGTCAATGAAAAACTGTTTTTT.

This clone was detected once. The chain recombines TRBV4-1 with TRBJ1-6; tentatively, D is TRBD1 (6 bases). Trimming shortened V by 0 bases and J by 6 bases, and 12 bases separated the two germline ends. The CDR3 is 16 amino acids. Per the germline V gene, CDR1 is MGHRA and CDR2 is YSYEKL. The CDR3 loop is CASSQDVQGGNSPLHF. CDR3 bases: TGCGCCAGCAGCCAAGATGTACAGGGAGGTAATTCACCCCTCCACTTT.

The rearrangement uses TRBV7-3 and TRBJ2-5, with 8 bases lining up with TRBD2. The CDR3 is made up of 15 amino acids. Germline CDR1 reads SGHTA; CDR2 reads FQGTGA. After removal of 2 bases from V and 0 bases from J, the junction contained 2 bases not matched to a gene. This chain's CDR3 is CASSLAGGNQETQYF. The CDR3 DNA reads TGTGCCAGCAGCTTAGCGGGGGGAAACCAAGAGACCCAGTACTTC.

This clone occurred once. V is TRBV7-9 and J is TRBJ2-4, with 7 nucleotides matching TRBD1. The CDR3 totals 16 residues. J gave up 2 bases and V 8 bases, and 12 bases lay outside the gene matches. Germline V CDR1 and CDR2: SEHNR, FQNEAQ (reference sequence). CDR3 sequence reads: CASGEWDRISKNIQYF. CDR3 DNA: TGTGCCAGCGGGGAGTGGGACAGAATATCCAAAAACATTCAGTACTTC.

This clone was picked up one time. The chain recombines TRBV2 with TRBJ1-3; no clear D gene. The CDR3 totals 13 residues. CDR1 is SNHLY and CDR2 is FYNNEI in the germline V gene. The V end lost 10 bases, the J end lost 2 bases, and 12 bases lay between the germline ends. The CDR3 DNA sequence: TGTGCCAAACGCGAGGCCGCTGGAAACACCATATATTTT. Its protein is CAKREAAGNTIYF.

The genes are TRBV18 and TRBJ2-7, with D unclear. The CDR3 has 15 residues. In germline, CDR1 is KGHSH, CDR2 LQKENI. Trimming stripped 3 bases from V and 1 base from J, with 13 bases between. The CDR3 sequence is CASSPPAQVSYEQYF. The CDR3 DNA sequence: TGTGCCAGCTCACCCCCGGCCCAGGTATCCTACGAGCAGTACTTC.

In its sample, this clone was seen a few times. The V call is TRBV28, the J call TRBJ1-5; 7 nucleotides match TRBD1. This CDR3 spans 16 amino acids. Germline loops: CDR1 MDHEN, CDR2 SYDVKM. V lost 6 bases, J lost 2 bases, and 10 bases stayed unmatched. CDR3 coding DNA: TGTGCCAGCAGACCCTTATTAGGGGGCGGCAATCAGCCCCAGCATTTT. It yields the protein CASRPLLGGGNQPQHF.

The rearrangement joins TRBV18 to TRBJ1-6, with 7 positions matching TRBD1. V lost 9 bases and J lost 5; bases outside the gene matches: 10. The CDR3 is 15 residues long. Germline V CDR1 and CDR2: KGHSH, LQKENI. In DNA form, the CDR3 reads TGTGCCAGTACAAGTGGAGGGGGCAATAATTCACCCCTCCACTTT. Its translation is CASTSGGGNNSPLHF.

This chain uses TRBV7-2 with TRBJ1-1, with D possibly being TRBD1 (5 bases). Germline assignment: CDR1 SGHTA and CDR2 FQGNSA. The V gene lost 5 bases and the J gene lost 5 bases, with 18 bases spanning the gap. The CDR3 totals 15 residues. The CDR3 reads CASSPLRGEWTEAFF. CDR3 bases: TGTGCCAGCAGCCCCCTACGGGGGGAGTGGACTGAAGCTTTCTTT.